A selection of T cell receptor beta chains follows, all from one sample in a study of CD8+CD57+ T cells in acquired aplastic anemia. From the reads, TCRdb called clonotypes with MiXCR, one entry per CDR3 protein. The data contain over 150,000 distinct CDR3 sequences, 45% to 60% of them singletons. The specimen sequenced was sorted CD4+, CD8+, or CD8+CD57+ T cells (not recorded which) from PBMCs. Source of these receptors: a human donor with aplastic anemia. CDR3s include the opening cysteine and the closing phenylalanine or tryptophan. The D gene is left open where the match is weak. The size of a clone is reported for some rows only, either as once, few or many, or as a class for expanded clones.

v_gene: TRBV6-1
j_gene: TRBJ2-3
abundance: many
d_gene: TRBD2
CDR3aa: CASKGASGVSDTQYF
CDR3nt: TGTGCCAGCAAGGGGGCTAGCGGGGTATCAGATACGCAGTATTTT

v_gene: TRBV12-3/TRBV12-4
j_gene: TRBJ2-1
abundance: many
d_gene: TRBD2
CDR3aa: CASSRTSGGSEQFF
CDR3nt: TGTGCCAGCAGCAGGACTAGCGGGGGGAGTGAGCAGTTCTTC

v_gene: TRBV5-6
j_gene: TRBJ1-1
abundance: NA
d_gene: NA
CDR3aa: CASSLETGMNTEAFF
CDR3nt: TGTGCCAGCAGCTTAGAGACAGGAATGAACACTGAAGCTTTCTTT

v_gene: TRBV9
j_gene: TRBJ1-2
abundance: NA
d_gene: TRBD1
CDR3aa: CASSVGTGAIENYGYTF
CDR3nt: TGTGCCAGCAGCGTAGGGACAGGGGCCATAGAGAACTATGGCTACACCTTC

v_gene: TRBV28
j_gene: TRBJ2-1
abundance: few
d_gene: TRBD2
CDR3aa: CASNVLAGGLGEQFF
CDR3nt: TGTGCCAGCAACGTACTAGCGGGGGGGCTTGGTGAGCAGTTCTTC

v_gene: TRBV20-1
j_gene: TRBJ2-5
abundance: NA
d_gene: TRBD1
CDR3aa: CSARDYGTGQQETQYF
CDR3nt: TGCAGTGCTAGAGACTACGGGACAGGGCAACAAGAGACCCAGTACTTC

v_gene: TRBV24-1
j_gene: TRBJ2-3
abundance: few
d_gene: TRBD1
CDR3aa: CATGQGAQIRQYF
CDR3nt: TGTGCCACCGGACAGGGGGCACAGATACGGCAGTATTTT

v_gene: TRBV19
j_gene: TRBJ2-7
abundance: NA
d_gene: NA
CDR3aa: CASSSQGRYERYF
CDR3nt: TGTGCCAGTAGCTCACAGGGTAGGTACGAGCGGTACTTC

v_gene: TRBV7-3
j_gene: TRBJ1-2
abundance: many
d_gene: TRBD1
CDR3aa: CASSPPGTGHGYTF
CDR3nt: TGTGCCAGCAGCCCCCCCGGGACAGGACATGGCTACACCTTC

v_gene: TRBV6-2/TRBV6-3
j_gene: TRBJ2-7
abundance: NA
d_gene: NA
CDR3aa: CACLMDSSSYEQYF
CDR3nt: TGTGCCTGCCTGATGGACAGCAGCTCCTACGAGCAGTACTTC

v_gene: TRBV2
j_gene: TRBJ2-5
abundance: NA
d_gene: NA
CDR3aa: CASSSQQGRGETQYF
CDR3nt: TGTGCCAGCAGTAGTCAGCAGGGGCGCGGGGAGACCCAGTACTTC

v_gene: TRBV19
j_gene: TRBJ2-2
abundance: NA
d_gene: NA
CDR3aa: CASAGQFAGELFF
CDR3nt: TGTGCCAGCGCCGGACAGTTCGCCGGGGAGCTGTTTTTT

v_gene: TRBV5-1
j_gene: TRBJ2-3
abundance: NA
d_gene: NA
CDR3aa: CASSFASTDTQYF
CDR3nt: TGCGCCAGCAGCTTTGCGAGCACAGATACGCAGTATTTT

v_gene: TRBV7-6
j_gene: TRBJ2-5
abundance: many
d_gene: NA
CDR3aa: CASSLGQGRGETQYF
CDR3nt: TGTGCCAGCAGCCTGGGGCAGGGCCGGGGGGAGACCCAGTACTTC

v_gene: TRBV5-6
j_gene: TRBJ2-1
abundance: many
d_gene: NA
CDR3aa: CASSLRSNEQFF
CDR3nt: TGTGCCAGCAGCTTGCGAAGTAATGAGCAGTTCTTC

v_gene: TRBV30
j_gene: TRBJ1-6
abundance: NA
d_gene: NA
CDR3aa: CAWSRGTEDSPLHF
CDR3nt: TGTGCCTGGAGTAGGGGGACGGAAGATTCACCCCTCCACTTT

v_gene: TRBV19
j_gene: TRBJ1-2
abundance: many
d_gene: NA
CDR3aa: CASSTVGRADYGYTF
CDR3nt: TGTGCCAGTAGTACTGTGGGCCGAGCGGACTATGGCTACACCTTC

v_gene: TRBV5-1
j_gene: TRBJ2-5
abundance: many
d_gene: NA
CDR3aa: CASSLAGETQYF
CDR3nt: TGCGCCAGCAGCTTGGCGGGGGAGACCCAGTACTTC

v_gene: TRBV15
j_gene: TRBJ2-4
abundance: NA
d_gene: NA
CDR3aa: CATSRDRAKNIQYF
CDR3nt: TGTGCCACCAGCAGAGACAGAGCCAAAAACATTCAGTACTTC

v_gene: TRBV20-1
j_gene: TRBJ1-3
abundance: many
d_gene: NA
CDR3aa: CSAYNQALGNTIYF
CDR3nt: TGCAGTGCTTATAACCAGGCCCTCGGAAACACCATATATTTT

v_gene: TRBV7-9
j_gene: TRBJ2-7
abundance: NA
d_gene: NA
CDR3aa: CASGSPGEQYF
CDR3nt: TGTGCCAGCGGCTCTCCCGGCGAGCAGTACTTT

v_gene: TRBV10-3
j_gene: TRBJ2-2
abundance: NA
d_gene: TRBD2
CDR3aa: CASRLAGEVTGELFF
CDR3nt: TGTGCCTCCAGACTAGCGGGAGAGGTCACCGGGGAGCTGTTTTTT

v_gene: TRBV20-1
j_gene: TRBJ2-7
abundance: NA
d_gene: NA
CDR3aa: CSARGPGGSSYEQYF
CDR3nt: TGCAGTGCTAGAGGTCCAGGGGGGAGCTCCTACGAGCAGTACTTC

v_gene: TRBV20-1
j_gene: TRBJ2-1
abundance: NA
d_gene: NA
CDR3aa: CSARVADNEQFF
CDR3nt: TGCAGTGCTAGAGTGGCTGACAATGAGCAGTTCTTC

v_gene: TRBV15
j_gene: TRBJ1-1
abundance: few
d_gene: NA
CDR3aa: CATSRAHARVGTEAFF
CDR3nt: TGTGCCACCAGCAGAGCCCATGCCAGGGTCGGTACTGAAGCTTTCTTT

v_gene: TRBV2
j_gene: TRBJ1-2
abundance: NA
d_gene: TRBD1
CDR3aa: CVSGTGDGYTF
CDR3nt: TGTGTCAGCGGGACAGGGGATGGCTACACCTTC

v_gene: TRBV7-2
j_gene: TRBJ2-5
abundance: NA
d_gene: NA
CDR3aa: CASSLSRLETQYF
CDR3nt: TGTGCCAGCAGCTTAAGTCGGTTAGAGACCCAGTACTTC

v_gene: TRBV4-1
j_gene: TRBJ2-1
abundance: NA
d_gene: NA
CDR3aa: CASSQDPGDEQFF
CDR3nt: TGCGCCAGCAGCCAAGATCCTGGGGATGAGCAGTTCTTC

v_gene: TRBV5-4
j_gene: TRBJ2-7
abundance: many
d_gene: NA
CDR3aa: CASSKYYSYEQYF
CDR3nt: TGTGCCAGCAGCAAATACTACAGCTACGAGCAGTACTTC

v_gene: TRBV27
j_gene: TRBJ2-7
abundance: NA
d_gene: NA
CDR3aa: CASREIGGYEQYF
CDR3nt: TGTGCCAGCAGGGAAATAGGGGGGTACGAGCAGTACTTC

v_gene: TRBV2
j_gene: TRBJ2-7
abundance: many
d_gene: NA
CDR3aa: CASSDFYEQYF
CDR3nt: TGTGCCAGCAGTGATTTCTACGAGCAGTACTTC

v_gene: TRBV15
j_gene: TRBJ2-2
abundance: NA
d_gene: TRBD2
CDR3aa: CATSREGTSGTGELFF
CDR3nt: TGTGCCACCAGCAGAGAAGGGACTAGTGGCACCGGGGAGCTGTTTTTT

v_gene: TRBV10-1
j_gene: TRBJ1-1
abundance: NA
d_gene: NA
CDR3aa: CASSDGDRNTEAFF
CDR3nt: TGCGCCAGCAGTGACGGAGACAGGAACACTGAAGCTTTCTTT

v_gene: TRBV5-4
j_gene: TRBJ2-2
abundance: many
d_gene: NA
CDR3aa: CASSLAETTNTGELFF
CDR3nt: TGTGCCAGCAGCTTGGCTGAGACAACGAACACCGGGGAGCTGTTTTTT

v_gene: TRBV3-1
j_gene: TRBJ1-1
abundance: NA
d_gene: TRBD1
CDR3aa: CASSLSDRGGGNTEAFF
CDR3nt: TGTGCCAGCAGCCTATCAGACAGGGGAGGCGGAAACACTGAAGCTTTCTTT

v_gene: TRBV9
j_gene: TRBJ1-1
abundance: many
d_gene: TRBD1
CDR3aa: CASSRRTGGSTEAFF
CDR3nt: TGTGCCAGCAGCAGAAGGACAGGGGGTAGCACTGAAGCTTTCTTT

v_gene: TRBV2
j_gene: TRBJ2-7
abundance: many
d_gene: NA
CDR3aa: CASKASRQDYEQYF
CDR3nt: TGTGCCAGCAAAGCGAGCAGACAGGACTACGAGCAGTACTTC

v_gene: TRBV19
j_gene: TRBJ1-1
abundance: NA
d_gene: TRBD1
CDR3aa: CASSIRGQGTLNTEAFF
CDR3nt: TGTGCCAGTAGTATACGGGGACAGGGGACCTTGAACACTGAAGCTTTCTTT

v_gene: TRBV2
j_gene: TRBJ1-4
abundance: few
d_gene: TRBD1
CDR3aa: CASRGRDRVGEKLFF
CDR3nt: TGTGCCAGCAGAGGAAGAGACAGGGTAGGGGAAAAACTGTTTTTT

v_gene: TRBV2
j_gene: TRBJ1-6
abundance: NA
d_gene: NA
CDR3aa: CASSFDRGARSPLHF
CDR3nt: TGTGCCAGCAGTTTCGACAGAGGGGCCAGGTCGCCCCTCCACTTT

v_gene: TRBV20-1
j_gene: TRBJ2-1
abundance: many
d_gene: TRBD2
CDR3aa: CSANRRLAGGYNEQFF
CDR3nt: TGCAGTGCCAATAGGCGGCTAGCGGGGGGGTACAATGAGCAGTTCTTC

v_gene: TRBV2
j_gene: TRBJ1-1
abundance: NA
d_gene: NA
CDR3aa: CASKRGALAAFF
CDR3nt: TGTGCCAGCAAGAGGGGGGCGCTAGCAGCTTTCTTT

v_gene: TRBV25-1
j_gene: TRBJ1-1
abundance: NA
d_gene: NA
CDR3aa: CASSGTLTEAFF
CDR3nt: TGTGCCAGCTCCGGGACACTCACTGAAGCTTTCTTT

v_gene: TRBV7-9
j_gene: TRBJ1-6
abundance: NA
d_gene: NA
CDR3aa: CASSPLPLHF
CDR3nt: TGTGCCAGCAGCCCTCTACCCCTCCACTTT

v_gene: TRBV29-1
j_gene: TRBJ2-7
abundance: few
d_gene: TRBD1
CDR3aa: CSVYGQVGQYF
CDR3nt: TGCAGCGTTTATGGACAGGTGGGGCAGTACTTC

v_gene: TRBV24-1
j_gene: TRBJ1-5
abundance: NA
d_gene: NA
CDR3aa: CATSDYGQPQHF
CDR3nt: TGTGCCACCAGTGATTACGGTCAGCCCCAGCATTTT

v_gene: TRBV19
j_gene: TRBJ2-1
abundance: many
d_gene: NA
CDR3aa: CASQPKESWIGNEQFF
CDR3nt: TGTGCCAGCCAACCCAAAGAGAGCTGGATAGGCAATGAGCAGTTCTTC

v_gene: TRBV20-1
j_gene: TRBJ2-3
abundance: NA
d_gene: TRBD1
CDR3aa: CSALRTGTTDTQYF
CDR3nt: TGCAGTGCTCTAAGGACAGGGACCACAGATACGCAGTATTTT

v_gene: TRBV7-8
j_gene: TRBJ2-7
abundance: NA
d_gene: NA
CDR3aa: CASSPYGPSGSYEQYF
CDR3nt: TGTGCCAGCAGCCCCTACGGCCCCAGCGGAAGCTACGAGCAGTACTTC

v_gene: TRBV6-1
j_gene: TRBJ1-1
abundance: NA
d_gene: TRBD1
CDR3aa: CASSRTGKGPNTEAFF
CDR3nt: TGTGCCAGCAGCCGGACAGGGAAGGGGCCGAACACTGAAGCTTTCTTT

v_gene: TRBV6-4
j_gene: TRBJ1-2
abundance: many
d_gene: NA
CDR3aa: CASSEVNTGRGYTF
CDR3nt: TGTGCCAGCAGTGAAGTCAACACAGGTCGGGGCTACACCTTC

v_gene: TRBV28
j_gene: TRBJ1-2
abundance: few
d_gene: TRBD1
CDR3aa: CASSSILDRGRQGYTF
CDR3nt: TGTGCCAGCAGTTCGATCCTCGACAGGGGGCGCCAAGGCTACACCTTC

v_gene: TRBV19
j_gene: TRBJ2-3
abundance: many
d_gene: NA
CDR3aa: CASSMGRQGTDTQYF
CDR3nt: TGTGCCAGTAGTATGGGACGACAGGGCACAGATACGCAGTATTTT